The rows below give T cell receptor beta chains drawn from one sample of a study of Ad26.COV2.S vaccination and SARS-CoV-2 variants. Clones were sequenced by immunoSEQ multiplex PCR, and TCRdb holds only the in-frame ones, with some missing. This repertoire shows about 350,000 clones, about nine tenths found once; its top ten account for 6.4%. This specimen was peripheral blood, taken in a trial of Ad26.COV2.S vaccine versus placebo. Source of these receptors: a person between 18 and 65 years old who received the Ad26.COV2.S COVID-19 vaccine or a placebo. CDR3s leave out the opening cysteine and the closing phenylalanine or tryptophan. Each record gives: V gene, clone size, J gene, CDR3 protein. Clone size is stated in some rows and not others, as once, few, many or a class when expanded.

v_gene: TRBV23-1
abundance: -
j_gene: TRBJ1-2
CDR3aa: ASSQEKPTENYGYT

v_gene: TRBV18
abundance: once
j_gene: TRBJ2-4
CDR3aa: ASSPLTRDRGLNKNIQY

v_gene: TRBV7-3
abundance: -
j_gene: TRBJ1-2
CDR3aa: ASSPGTVGGYT

v_gene: TRBV19
abundance: -
j_gene: TRBJ2-7
CDR3aa: ASTNTLAPTYEQY

v_gene: TRBV30
abundance: many
j_gene: TRBJ1-6
CDR3aa: AWSTGENSPLH

v_gene: TRBV19
abundance: -
j_gene: TRBJ2-7
CDR3aa: ASSTGGTGPYEQY

v_gene: TRBV5-1
abundance: -
j_gene: TRBJ1-3
CDR3aa: ASSFATGTGSLSGNTIY

v_gene: TRBV2
abundance: few
j_gene: TRBJ1-1
CDR3aa: ASSEMAGGISEAF

v_gene: TRBV7-3
abundance: once
j_gene: TRBJ2-2
CDR3aa: ASSPAAGELF

v_gene: TRBV3-1/TRBV3-2
abundance: -
j_gene: TRBJ2-1
CDR3aa: ASSHSSGVGSYNEQF

v_gene: TRBV6-2/TRBV6-3
abundance: -
j_gene: TRBJ2-7
CDR3aa: ASSPTPWSGDFYEQY

v_gene: TRBV11-2
abundance: -
j_gene: TRBJ1-2
CDR3aa: ASSLDRGSSGYT

v_gene: TRBV7-9
abundance: -
j_gene: TRBJ2-1
CDR3aa: ASSPEAGGLFDEQF

v_gene: TRBV5-6
abundance: -
j_gene: TRBJ2-5
CDR3aa: ASSSKSGGETQY

v_gene: TRBV9
abundance: -
j_gene: TRBJ2-2
CDR3aa: ASSPRGTVTGELF

v_gene: TRBV6-6
abundance: -
j_gene: TRBJ2-2
CDR3aa: ASREYGELF

v_gene: TRBV4-2
abundance: -
j_gene: TRBJ1-1
CDR3aa: ASSQDNRGPNTEAF

v_gene: TRBV7-6
abundance: -
j_gene: TRBJ1-3
CDR3aa: ASSLASGRSGNTIY

v_gene: TRBV9
abundance: -
j_gene: TRBJ2-1
CDR3aa: ASSRGTETF

v_gene: TRBV28
abundance: -
j_gene: TRBJ2-7
CDR3aa: ASRPSSPLEQY

v_gene: TRBV4-1
abundance: -
j_gene: TRBJ2-7
CDR3aa: ASSQEGGRALDEQY

v_gene: TRBV6-2/TRBV6-3
abundance: -
j_gene: TRBJ1-4
CDR3aa: ASSLIGSDEKLF

v_gene: TRBV19
abundance: -
j_gene: TRBJ1-5
CDR3aa: ASSIEGTAYSNQPQH

v_gene: TRBV7-3
abundance: once
j_gene: TRBJ2-1
CDR3aa: ASSSFRDRGPNEQF

v_gene: TRBV7-9
abundance: -
j_gene: TRBJ2-5
CDR3aa: ASSLMGLDFQETQY

v_gene: TRBV6-5
abundance: -
j_gene: TRBJ1-1
CDR3aa: ASRDRVGTEAF

v_gene: TRBV11-2
abundance: -
j_gene: TRBJ2-7
CDR3aa: ASSSRTASGGSYEQY

v_gene: TRBV6-2/TRBV6-3
abundance: -
j_gene: TRBJ2-3
CDR3aa: ASSYSAGGLGTQY

v_gene: TRBV19
abundance: -
j_gene: TRBJ2-5
CDR3aa: ASSGTSGRVETQY

v_gene: TRBV7-9
abundance: -
j_gene: TRBJ1-6
CDR3aa: ASSLRRPLLTEKNSPLH

v_gene: TRBV20-1
abundance: once
j_gene: TRBJ2-7
CDR3aa: SASRDSNYEQY

v_gene: TRBV21-1
abundance: -
j_gene: TRBJ2-3
CDR3aa: ASSKVDPADTQY

v_gene: TRBV7-2
abundance: -
j_gene: TRBJ2-1
CDR3aa: ASELAGGISYNEQF

v_gene: TRBV7-2
abundance: few
j_gene: TRBJ2-7
CDR3aa: ASSLTGGPQYEQY

v_gene: TRBV4-2
abundance: once
j_gene: TRBJ1-1
CDR3aa: ASSPEVQRNTEAF

v_gene: TRBV12-3/TRBV12-4
abundance: -
j_gene: TRBJ2-5
CDR3aa: ASGLRTETQY

v_gene: TRBV9
abundance: -
j_gene: TRBJ1-3
CDR3aa: ASSVRSSGNTIY

v_gene: TRBV27
abundance: -
j_gene: TRBJ2-5
CDR3aa: ASSLFHETEATETQY

v_gene: TRBV15
abundance: -
j_gene: TRBJ2-1
CDR3aa: ATSRDAAGGSNEQF

v_gene: TRBV5-1
abundance: -
j_gene: TRBJ1-6
CDR3aa: ASREQTTENYNSPLH

v_gene: TRBV7-9
abundance: once
j_gene: TRBJ2-1
CDR3aa: ASSLSIGVNEQF

v_gene: TRBV15
abundance: -
j_gene: TRBJ1-5
CDR3aa: ATSTGGDSGTQH

v_gene: TRBV19
abundance: once
j_gene: TRBJ2-3
CDR3aa: ASIRDASSTDTQY

v_gene: TRBV11-3
abundance: once
j_gene: TRBJ1-1
CDR3aa: ASSLIPGSEGAKYTEAF

v_gene: TRBV5-8
abundance: -
j_gene: TRBJ2-7
CDR3aa: ASSLVGYEQY

v_gene: TRBV5-4
abundance: -
j_gene: TRBJ2-1
CDR3aa: ASTSSGGLYNEQF

v_gene: TRBV27
abundance: -
j_gene: TRBJ2-3
CDR3aa: ASSVRPADTDTQY

v_gene: TRBV4-1
abundance: -
j_gene: TRBJ1-4
CDR3aa: ASSQDRSTNEKLF

v_gene: TRBV5-4
abundance: -
j_gene: TRBJ1-2
CDR3aa: ASSTGGSRKYGYT

v_gene: TRBV28
abundance: few
j_gene: TRBJ1-3
CDR3aa: ASSPNPGDSGNTIY

v_gene: TRBV3-1/TRBV3-2
abundance: -
j_gene: TRBJ2-7
CDR3aa: ASSQVGDAGFYEQY